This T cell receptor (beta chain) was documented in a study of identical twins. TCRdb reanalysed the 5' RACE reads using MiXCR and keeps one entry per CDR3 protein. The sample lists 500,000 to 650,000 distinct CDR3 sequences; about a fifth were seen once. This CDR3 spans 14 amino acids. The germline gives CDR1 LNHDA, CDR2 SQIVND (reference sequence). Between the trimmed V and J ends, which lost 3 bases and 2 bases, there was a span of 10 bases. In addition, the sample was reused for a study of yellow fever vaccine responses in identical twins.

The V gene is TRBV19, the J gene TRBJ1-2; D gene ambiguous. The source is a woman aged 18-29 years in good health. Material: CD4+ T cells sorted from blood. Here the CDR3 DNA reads TGTGCCAGTAGTATCCCTCCAGACAACTATGGCTACACCTTC. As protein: CASSIPPDNYGYTF.